These 30 T cell receptor beta chains were sequenced from one sample in a study of shared T cell receptors in the human thymus. Data came from immunoSEQ multiplex PCR; TCRdb stores just in-frame clones and leaves some out. Of under 850,000 clones listed, 70% to 90% are singletons. These data also featured in a second study, about human thymus T cells.

Sequencing was carried out using thymocytes. Receptors were obtained from a boy under three years old with a congenital heart defect.

This clone has a handful of counts. The chain uses TRBV5-1 and TRBJ2-7; 7 nucleotides agree with TRBD1. The V and J ends lost 3 bases and 6 bases, in that order; junction bases with no gene match: 6. There are 13 residues in the CDR3. Per germline, CDR1 SGHRS and CDR2 YFSETQ. The DNA of the CDR3 is TGCGCCAGCAGCTCGTCCCGGACAGGCGAGCAGTACTTC. Encoded protein: CASSSSRTGEQYF. The full variable domain, completed using reference TRBV5-1 and TRBJ2-7, is KAGVTQTPRYLIKTRGQQVTLSCSPISGHRSVSWYQQTPGQGLQFLFEYFSETQRNKGNFPGRFSGRQFSNSRSEMNVSTLELGDSALYLCASSSSRTGEQYFGPGTRLTVT.

This chain links TRBV5-6 with TRBJ2-1; 10 bases fit TRBD2. Germline CDR1 is SGHDT and CDR2 is YYEEEE. This CDR3 is 15 amino acids long. J was trimmed by 8 bases and V by 4 bases; bases with no gene match: 9. CDR3 amino acids: CASSTGASGSDEQFF. The CDR3 bases are TGTGCCAGCAGCACAGGGGCTAGCGGGAGTGATGAGCAGTTCTTC. The full variable domain, in which reference TRBV5-6 and TRBJ2-1 provide the parts outside the CDR3, is DAGVTQSPTHLIKTRGQQVTLRCSPKSGHDTVSWYQQALGQGPQFIFQYYEEEERQRGNFPDRFSGHQFPNYSSELNVNALLLGDSALYLCASSTGASGSDEQFFGPGTRLTVL.

This chain links TRBV18 with TRBJ1-5; TRBD1 agrees at 8 bases. Germline assignment: CDR1 KGHSH and CDR2 LQKENI. CDR3 length: 16 residues. J gave up 1 base and V 5 bases, and 7 bases lay outside the gene matches. CDR3 amino acids: CASSADRGWSNQPQHF. The CDR3 DNA reads TGTGCCAGCTCAGCTGACAGGGGATGGAGCAATCAGCCCCAGCATTTT.

This chain links TRBV11-2 with TRBJ2-1; D is unresolved. The CDR3 contains 11 residues. V was clipped by 5 bases and J by 8 bases, with 7 bases between them. Germline V gene data show CDR1 as SGHAT and CDR2 as FQNNGV. The CDR3 spells CASSIIYEQFF. The CDR3 DNA sequence: TGTGCCAGCAGCATTATCTATGAGCAGTTCTTC.

The chain uses TRBV15 and TRBJ2-2; maybe TRBD1 (6 bases). The CDR3 length is 18 residues. Germline V CDR1 and CDR2: LNHNV, YYDKDF (reference sequence). Trimming left V 0 bases short and J 5 bases short, with 19 bases between. The CDR3, as DNA: TGTGCCACCAGCAGAGATCCTCGGCACAGGGAGAATACCGGGGAGCTGTTTTTT. Protein: CATSRDPRHRENTGELFF.

The chain joins TRBV7-2 to TRBJ2-5, with TRBD2 as a possible D gene (6 bases). V was clipped by 0 bases and J by 4 bases, with 9 bases between them. The CDR3 is 14 amino acids. Looked up from germline, CDR1 is SGHTA and CDR2 is FQGNSA. CDR3 sequence reads: CASSLAEGPETQYF. The CDR3, as DNA: TGTGCCAGCAGCTTAGCGGAGGGCCCAGAGACCCAGTACTTC.

The chain employs TRBV5-4 and TRBJ2-3; TRBD2 matches at 11 bases. The CDR3 is 17 residues long. Trimming cost V 4 bases and J 2 bases; bases outside gene matches: 9. Germline V gene sequence: CDR1 SGHNT, CDR2 YYREEE (reference sequence). The CDR3 region is CASSRTSGWGSTDTQYF. CDR3 nucleotide sequence: TGTGCCAGCAGCCGGACTAGCGGGTGGGGTTCCACAGATACGCAGTATTTT.

The chain joins TRBV6-1 to TRBJ2-7; no definite D call. The CDR3 spans 13 residues. Germline loops: CDR1 MNHNS, CDR2 SASEGT. Trimming removed 6 bases at V and 3 bases at J, with 12 bases between. CDR3 sequence (DNA): TGTGCCAGCAGGGAGAAAATTATCTACGAGCAGTACTTC. Its protein is CASREKIIYEQYF.

The rearrangement uses TRBV10-3 and TRBJ2-5, with a tentative D call TRBD2 (6 bases). The J call is in doubt because the DNA end fits TRBJ2-7 better. The CDR3 extends over 15 amino acids. Germline loops: CDR1 ENHRY, CDR2 SYGVKD. CDR3 bases: TGTGCCATCAGGCGGTCCGGGACTGGAACCTACGAGCAGTACTTC. Its translation: CAIRRSGTGTYEQYF.

The genes are TRBV6-1 and TRBJ1-2, with TRBD1 matching 10 bases. Trimming at V came to 6 bases and at J to 1 base, leaving 2 bases not matched to a gene. Germline loops: CDR1 MNHNS, CDR2 SASEGT. The CDR3 runs 14 residues. CDR3 in amino acids: CASRDRGFNYGYTF. The CDR3 region has the DNA TGTGCCAGCAGGGACAGGGGGTTTAACTATGGCTACACCTTC.

The V gene is TRBV6-1, the J gene TRBJ1-2; TRBD1 is a possible D gene (6 bases). Between the trimmed V and J ends, which lost 4 bases and 3 bases, there was a span of 15 bases. The CDR3 runs to 15 residues. Germline V gene lookup returns CDR1 MNHNS and CDR2 SASEGT. The CDR3: CASSGTEQGDYGYTF. As DNA, the CDR3 is TGTGCCAGCAGTGGTACAGAACAGGGCGACTATGGCTACACCTTC.

The chain joins TRBV19 to TRBJ2-3; TRBD1 aligns across 9 bases. Germline V gene data show CDR1 as LNHDA and CDR2 as SQIVND (reference sequence). This CDR3 comprises 16 residues. V trimming: 9 bases; J trimming: 0 bases; junction bases outside the gene matches: 10. CDR3 in amino acids: CASLTGGSPSTDTQYF. In DNA, the CDR3 is TGTGCCAGCCTAACAGGGGGCTCCCCTAGCACAGATACGCAGTATTTT.

The CDR3 DNA reads TGTGCCAGCAGTGAATATTATGCGGGGTCCAGCTACGAGCAGTACTTC. Translating gives CASSEYYAGSSYEQYF. J is TRBJ2-7 and V is TRBV25-1, with D tentatively TRBD2 (6 bases). CDR3 size: 16 residues. Trimming shortened V by 0 bases and J by 3 bases, and 15 bases separated the two germline ends. The V gene's germline CDR1 is MGHDK and CDR2 SYGVNS.

CDR3 bases: TGCGCCAGCAGCTTGAGGTCTAGCGGGAGGGCCCGTACCGGGGAGCTGTTTTTT. This gives the protein CASSLRSSGRARTGELFF. This sequence joins TRBV5-1 and TRBJ2-2; TRBD2 matches at 12 bases. Germline V gene lookup returns CDR1 SGHRS and CDR2 YFSETQ. CDR3 length: 18 amino acids. V dropped 1 base and J dropped 5; count of bases not matched to a gene: 9.

The chain couples TRBV2 to TRBJ2-2, with D perhaps matching TRBD1 (5 bases). From germline, CDR1 is SNHLY and CDR2 FYNNEI. Trimming shortened V by 6 bases and J by 4 bases, and 6 bases separated the two germline ends. This CDR3 has 12 residues. The CDR3 spells CASSTGTGELFF. DNA of the CDR3: TGTGCCAGCAGCACAGGCACCGGGGAGCTGTTTTTT.

The chain couples TRBV7-2 to TRBJ2-7; TRBD2 matches at 7 bases. Germline CDR1 SGHTA, CDR2 FQGNSA. The CDR3 has 14 residues. Germline trimming cut 1 base from V and 8 bases from J; bases unmatched to any gene: 8. CDR3 in amino acids: CASSLGLAARQQYF. CDR3 sequence (DNA): TGTGCCAGCAGCTTAGGTCTAGCGGCAAGACAGCAGTACTTC.

V and J are TRBV6-1 and TRBJ2-3, with 7 bases that match TRBD1. The CDR3 totals 17 residues. With 0 bases clipped from V and 2 bases from J, the junction kept 8 bases outside the gene matches. Looked up from germline, CDR1 is MNHNS and CDR2 is SASEGT. CDR3 bases: TGTGCCAGCAGTGAAGCGCTCACAGGGGTACTCACAGATACGCAGTATTTT. This codes for CASSEALTGVLTDTQYF.

This chain joins TRBV5-1 and TRBJ2-1; TRBD2 matches at 9 bases. The CDR3 loop spans 15 amino acids. V trimming: 4 bases; J trimming: 2 bases; junction bases outside the gene matches: 4. CDR1 is SGHRS and CDR2 is YFSETQ in the germline V gene. The CDR3 bases are TGCGCCAGCAGCACCGGACTAGCGACCTACAATGAGCAGTTCTTC. It codes for CASSTGLATYNEQFF. The entire variable domain, with the rest obtained from reference TRBV5-1 and TRBJ2-1, is as follows: KAGVTQTPRYLIKTRGQQVTLSCSPISGHRSVSWYQQTPGQGLQFLFEYFSETQRNKGNFPGRFSGRQFSNSRSEMNVSTLELGDSALYLCASSTGLATYNEQFFGPGTRLTVL.

A word on this clone: The sample has other DNA sequences that encode this CDR3 too. The chain links TRBV6-5 to TRBJ2-7; D is perhaps TRBD1 (5 bases). Per germline, CDR1 MNHEY and CDR2 SVGAGI. This CDR3 spans 11 amino acids. V gave up 2 bases and J gave up 7 bases, with 6 bases separating them. As DNA, the CDR3 is TGTGCCAGCAGTTACAGGGGAGAGCAGTACTTC. It yields the protein CASSYRGEQYF.

The chain carries TRBV29-1 and TRBJ2-3; 7 positions agree with TRBD1. Germline V gene sequence: CDR1 SQVTM, CDR2 ANQGSEA. The CDR3 has 13 residues. The ends lost 6 bases at V and 6 bases at J; junction bases unmatched: 9. CDR3 protein: CSVGTGTEDTQYF. The CDR3 DNA follows: TGCAGCGTGGGCACCGGGACAGAGGATACGCAGTATTTT.

V usage is TRBV30 and J usage is TRBJ2-6; 13 positions match TRBD2. Looked up from germline, CDR1 is GTSNPN and CDR2 is SVGIG (reference sequence). This CDR3 comprises 19 residues. V lost 0 bases, J lost 0 bases, and 5 bases stayed unmatched. CDR3 amino acids: CAWSVRTSGSPSGANVLTF. Written as DNA, the CDR3 is TGTGCCTGGAGTGTACGGACTAGCGGGAGTCCCTCTGGGGCCAACGTCCTGACTTTC. Variable domain in full (rest from reference TRBV30 and TRBJ2-6): SQTIHQWPATLVQPVGSPLSLECTVEGTSNPNLYWYRQAAGRGLQLLFYSVGIGQISSEVPQNLSASRPQDRQFILSSKKLLLSDSGFYLCAWSVRTSGSPSGANVLTFGAGSRLTVL.

This chain uses TRBV11-1 with TRBJ2-7; possibly TRBD1 for D (5 bases). The CDR3 loop spans 15 amino acids. The ends were cut back, 2 bases at V and 3 bases at J, with 14 bases in the middle. The germline V gene has CDR1 SGHAT and CDR2 FQDESV (reference sequence). This CDR3 is CASSLKGKQLYEQYF. CDR3 nucleotide sequence: TGTGCCAGCAGCTTAAAGGGGAAGCAGCTCTACGAGCAGTACTTC. The full variable domain, its missing parts supplied by reference TRBV11-1 and TRBJ2-7, is EAEVAQSPRYKITEKSQAVAFWCDPISGHATLYWYRQILGQGPELLVQFQDESVVDDSQLPKDRFSAERLKGVDSTLKIQPAELGDSAMYLCASSLKGKQLYEQYFGPGTRLTVT.

The gene calls are TRBV6-1 and TRBJ2-1, with TRBD2 as a possible D gene (7 bases). There are 12 residues in the CDR3. CDR1 MNHNS and CDR2 SASEGT come from the germline V gene. V shed 5 bases and J shed 16 bases, with 18 bases lying between them. CDR3: CASSQGGGRRFF. Written as DNA, the CDR3 is TGTGCCAGCAGTCAAGGGGGGGGACGTAGATTCTTC.

The rearrangement uses TRBV7-9 and TRBJ1-2; the D gene is possibly TRBD1 (5 bases). This CDR3 contains 15 residues. The germline V gene has CDR1 SEHNR and CDR2 FQNEAQ (reference sequence). Trimming removed 6 bases at V and 2 bases at J, with 16 bases between. The CDR3 bases are TGTGCCAGCAGTTGCGCGGGACCGAAGAACTATGGCTACACCTTC. This sequence encodes CASSCAGPKNYGYTF.

This sequence joins TRBV5-6 and TRBJ2-6, with 8 bases matching TRBD1. After removal of 1 base from V and 2 bases from J, the junction contained 11 bases not matched to a gene. CDR3 length equals 19 residues. From germline, CDR1 is SGHDT and CDR2 YYEEEE. CDR3 in DNA: TGTGCCAGCAGCTTGAGTAAGTGGGACAGGCCCCCTGGGGCCAACGTCCTGACTTTC. Amino acids: CASSLSKWDRPPGANVLTF.

In DNA form, the CDR3 reads TGTGCCATCAGTGAGGCTCAGGGCGGCTCCTACAATGAGCAGTTCTTC. Its protein is CAISEAQGGSYNEQFF. This chain connects TRBV10-3 to TRBJ2-1; D perhaps matches TRBD1 (5 bases). Per the germline V gene, CDR1 is ENHRY and CDR2 is SYGVKD. The CDR3 has 16 residues. Trimming cost V 2 bases and J 0 bases, with 11 bases left between them.

The rearrangement joins TRBV21-1 to TRBJ2-7; whether TRBD2, the table's D call, matches the DNA was not checked. TRBV21-1 is tagged as a pseudogene. The CDR3 sequence is 16 residues long. CDR3 in amino acids: CASSKEQGSGTYEQYF. The DNA of the CDR3 is TGTGCCAGCAGCAAAGAGCAGGGTAGCGGTACCTACGAGCAGTACTTC.

To note about this clone: The same CDR3 also results from other DNA sequences found in this sample. The V and J genes are TRBV27 and TRBJ2-7; TRBD1 agrees at 8 bases. This CDR3 is built from 13 residues. Germline V gene lookup returns CDR1 MNHEY and CDR2 SMNVEV (reference sequence). V gave up 3 bases and J gave up 4 bases; unmatched junction bases: 2. In nucleotides, the CDR3 is TGTGCCAGCAGTTTCGGACAGGGTTACGAGCAGTACTTC. It translates to CASSFGQGYEQYF.

The gene calls are TRBV7-2 and TRBJ2-7; 8 bases map to TRBD1. Germline V gene data show CDR1 as SGHTA and CDR2 as FQGNSA. The CDR3 runs to 16 residues. J lost 4 bases, V lost 0 bases, and 8 bases had no gene match. CDR3 DNA: TGTGCCAGCAGCTTAGCCTACCCGGACAGGGTGTACGAGCAGTACTTC. Protein sequence: CASSLAYPDRVYEQYF.

This sequence joins TRBV7-2 and TRBJ2-1, with 10 bases that match TRBD2. Germline loops: CDR1 SGHTA, CDR2 FQGNSA. The CDR3 has 15 amino acids. V lost 5 bases, J lost 8 bases, and 9 bases stayed unmatched. The CDR3, as DNA: TGTGCCAGCAGCGTGAGCAGCGGGAGGGCCGATGAGCAGTTCTTC. Translated: CASSVSSGRADEQFF.